These 18 T cell receptor beta chains were sequenced from one sample in a study of CD8 T cells in ankylosing spondylitis. TCRdb redid the calling of the 5' RACE reads with MiXCR, one entry per CDR3 protein. This table has about 230,000 distinct CDR3 sequences, roughly 8.2% appearing once. Sample: blood, either unsorted or a sorted T cell fraction (not recorded which). These TCRs come from a female donor with ankylosing spondylitis or in good health (not recorded which).

This clonotype was counted ten times or more. This chain links TRBV20-1 with TRBJ2-5; 10 bases match TRBD2. V was clipped by 2 bases and J by 4 bases; unmatched bases: 16. The CDR3 is 18 residues long. CDR1 and CDR2 from the germline V gene are DFQATT and SNEGSKA (reference sequence). The CDR3 reads CSARQPLAGATVPETQYF. The DNA for the CDR3 is TGCAGTGCTAGACAACCCCTAGCGGGAGCCACCGTCCCAGAGACCCAGTACTTC.

The rearrangement links TRBV2 to TRBJ2-7; D is perhaps TRBD1 (5 bases). The CDR3 consists of 12 residues. Per germline, CDR1 SNHLY and CDR2 FYNNEI. V lost 4 bases to trimming and J lost 5 bases, with 9 bases between them. CDR3 amino acids: CASSANRNEQYF. The CDR3 DNA is TGTGCCAGCAGTGCAAACAGGAACGAGCAGTACTTC.

In its sample, this clonotype was seen many times. The rearrangement uses TRBV3-1 and TRBJ2-1, with D possibly matching TRBD1 (6 bases). Per the germline V gene, CDR1 is LGHDT and CDR2 is YNNKEL (reference sequence). Trimming removed 0 bases from V and 11 bases from J, with 20 bases in between. This CDR3 contains 16 residues. The CDR3 DNA is TGTGCCAGCAGCCAAGAATCTGGGACACCCAGTAGCAAGCAGTTCTTC. This sequence encodes CASSQESGTPSSKQFF.

This clonotype was seen ten or more times. The chain links TRBV14 to TRBJ2-7; the D is unclear. The CDR3 is made up of 14 amino acids. Trimming took 4 bases from V and 2 from J, leaving 12 bases between them. Germline-derived CDR1 and CDR2 are SGHDN and FVKESK. The CDR3 region is CASSRVGLTYEQYF. The CDR3 bases are TGTGCCAGCAGCCGGGTGGGCTTGACCTACGAGCAGTACTTC. The full variable domain, in which reference TRBV14 and TRBJ2-7 provide the parts outside the CDR3, is EAGVTQFPSHSVIEKGQTVTLRCDPISGHDNLYWYRRVMGKEIKFLLHFVKESKQDESGMPNNRFLAERTGGTYSTLKVQPAELEDSGVYFCASSRVGLTYEQYFGPGTRLTVT.

This clonotype was seen at least ten times. V gene TRBV20-1 combines with J gene TRBJ2-5; tentatively, D is TRBD1 (5 bases). The CDR3 totals 13 residues. V was clipped by 3 bases and J by 5 bases, with 13 bases between them. From germline, CDR1 is DFQATT and CDR2 SNEGSKA (reference sequence). CDR3 coding DNA: TGCAGTGCTAGGCACCAGGGTGCGGAGACCCAGTACTTC. Protein: CSARHQGAETQYF.

This clonotype was seen at least ten times. One end of the junction does not line up with germline, which may come from a read error. This chain uses TRBV5-5 with TRBJ1-2; a possible D gene is TRBD1 (6 bases). Germline lookup yields CDR1 SGHKS and CDR2 YYEKEE (reference sequence). CDR3 length: 17 residues. The CDR3 loop reads CASTLKYTGTFYYGYTF. CDR3 DNA sequence: TGTGCCAGCACCTTGAAGTATACAGGGACCTTTTACTATGGCTACACCTTC.

The sample holds many counts of this clonotype. This sequence joins TRBV29-1 and TRBJ2-2; a weak D match, TRBD2 (6 bases). Germline V gives CDR1 SQVTM, CDR2 ANQGSEA. Trimming cost V 7 bases and J 6 bases, with 9 bases left between them. This CDR3 spans 11 amino acids. CDR3 sequence (DNA): TGCAGCGCCGGGAGCGCCGGGGAGCTGTTTTTT. This encodes CSAGSAGELFF.

At least ten counts were recorded for this clonotype. This chain links TRBV30 with TRBJ2-7; D is undetermined. Trimming shortened V by 0 bases and J by 6 bases, and 6 bases separated the two germline ends. Germline assignment: CDR1 GTSNPN and CDR2 SVGIG (reference sequence). CDR3 size: 11 residues. CDR3 in amino acids: CAWSVELEQYF. The CDR3 DNA reads as TGTGCCTGGAGTGTAGAGCTCGAGCAGTACTTC. Full variable domain (outside the CDR3, taken from reference TRBV30 and TRBJ2-7): SQTIHQWPATLVQPVGSPLSLECTVEGTSNPNLYWYRQAAGRGLQLLFYSVGIGQISSEVPQNLSASRPQDRQFILSSKKLLLSDSGFYLCAWSVELEQYFGPGTRLTVT.

This clonotype showed up just a few times. The chain is built from TRBV18 and TRBJ2-6; D not certain. Trimming cost V 6 bases and J 0 bases, with 9 bases left between them. Germline V gene sequence: CDR1 KGHSH, CDR2 LQKENI. The CDR3 spans 15 residues. The CDR3 sequence is CASSRPISGANVLTF. The CDR3 region has the DNA TGTGCCAGCTCCCGCCCGATCTCTGGGGCCAACGTCCTGACTTTC.

This clonotype has ten or more counts. The V and J genes are TRBV25-1 and TRBJ2-7, with 8 bases identical to TRBD1. The CDR3 spans 14 residues. Germline loops: CDR1 MGHDK, CDR2 SYGVNS. Trimming took 5 bases from V and 1 from J; bases not matched to a gene: 4. CDR3 sequence reads: CASSPGQGSYEQYF. The CDR3 bases are TGTGCCAGCAGTCCAGGACAGGGATCCTACGAGCAGTACTTC.

This clonotype was seen ten or more times. The chain carries TRBV5-6 and TRBJ2-1; TRBD2 aligns across 11 bases. Trimming at V came to 4 bases and at J to 9 bases, leaving 12 bases not matched to a gene. CDR3 length: 16 amino acids. CDR1 is SGHDT, CDR2 YYEEEE, per germline. As DNA, the CDR3 is TGTGCCAGCAGCACTAGCGGGAGAGCTCCGCTAGGTGAGCAGTTCTTC. Translation: CASSTSGRAPLGEQFF.

This clonotype has a count of ten or more. The chain couples TRBV12-3 or TRBV12-4 to TRBJ2-5; 7 nucleotides align to TRBD1. Trimming at V came to 6 bases and at J to 3 bases, leaving 1 base not matched to a gene. CDR3 length equals 12 residues. The CDR3 spells CASRGTEETQYF. CDR3 sequence (DNA): TGTGCCAGCAGGGGGACAGAAGAGACCCAGTACTTC.

This clonotype has ten or more counts. The chain joins TRBV29-1 to TRBJ2-7; tentatively, D is TRBD1 (6 bases). Trimming pared 5 bases from V and 6 bases from J, leaving 17 bases between. The CDR3 is 13 residues long. CDR1 and CDR2 (germline): SQVTM, ANQGSEA. The CDR3 coding sequence is TGCAGCGTTATGGGACAAATCCCCTCCGAGCAGTACTTC. Translation gives CSVMGQIPSEQYF.

This clonotype was recorded many times. The chain couples TRBV25-1 to TRBJ2-1; maybe TRBD1 (6 bases). The germline CDR1 and CDR2 sequences are MGHDK and SYGVNS. The CDR3 loop spans 11 amino acids. Between the trimmed V and J ends, which lost 1 base and 12 bases, there was a span of 7 bases. CDR3 residues: CASSELGAQFF. DNA of the CDR3: TGTGCCAGCAGTGAATTGGGGGCGCAGTTCTTC.

The J gene is TRBJ2-1, the V gene TRBV7-2, with 11 bases matching TRBD2. The germline CDR1 and CDR2 sequences are SGHTA and FQGNSA. The CDR3 loop spans 15 amino acids. J lost 5 bases, V lost 5 bases, and 5 bases had no gene match. CDR3 sequence: CASSVTSGMDNEQFF. CDR3 nucleotide sequence: TGTGCCAGCAGCGTGACTAGCGGGATGGACAATGAGCAGTTCTTC.

A few counts support this clonotype. The chain recombines TRBV7-2 with TRBJ2-2, with TRBD1 identical over 10 bases. Trimming removed 5 bases from V and 5 bases from J; junction bases left unmatched: 5. Germline lookup yields CDR1 SGHTA and CDR2 FQGNSA. This CDR3 region has 15 residues. CDR3 in DNA: TGTGCCAGCAGCGGGACAGGGGAGGTGACCGGGGAGCTGTTTTTT. It encodes CASSGTGEVTGELFF.

The sample holds many counts of this clonotype. The V and J genes are TRBV20-1 and TRBJ2-5, with 8 bases lining up with TRBD1. This CDR3 contains 14 residues. Per the germline V gene, CDR1 is DFQATT and CDR2 is SNEGSKA (reference sequence). The V segment lost 5 bases and the J segment 1 base; nucleotides outside the gene matches: 6. DNA of the CDR3: TGCAGTGCTTTAAACAGGGGGTTCCAAGAGACCCAGTACTTC. Its protein is CSALNRGFQETQYF.

This clonotype was found many times. V gene TRBV7-6 combines with J gene TRBJ2-2; 10 bases line up with TRBD2. The germline V gene encodes CDR1 SGHVS and CDR2 FNYEAQ. Trimming at V came to 3 bases and at J to 6 bases, leaving 7 bases not matched to a gene. The CDR3 runs to 16 residues. CDR3 residues: CASSLSGRALAGELFF. DNA of the CDR3: TGTGCCAGCAGCTTGAGCGGGAGGGCCCTCGCCGGGGAGCTGTTTTTT.